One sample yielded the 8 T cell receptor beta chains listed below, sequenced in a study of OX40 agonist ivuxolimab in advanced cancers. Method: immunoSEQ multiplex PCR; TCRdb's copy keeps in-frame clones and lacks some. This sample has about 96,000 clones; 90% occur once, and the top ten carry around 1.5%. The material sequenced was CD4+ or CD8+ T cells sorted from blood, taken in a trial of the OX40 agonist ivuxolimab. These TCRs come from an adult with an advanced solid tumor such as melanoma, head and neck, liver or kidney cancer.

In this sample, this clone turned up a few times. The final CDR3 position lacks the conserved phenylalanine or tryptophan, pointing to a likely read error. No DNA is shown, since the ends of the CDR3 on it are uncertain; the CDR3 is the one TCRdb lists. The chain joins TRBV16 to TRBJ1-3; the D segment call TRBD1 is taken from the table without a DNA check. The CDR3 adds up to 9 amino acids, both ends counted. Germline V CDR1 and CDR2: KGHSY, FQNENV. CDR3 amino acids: CASSQDRAG.

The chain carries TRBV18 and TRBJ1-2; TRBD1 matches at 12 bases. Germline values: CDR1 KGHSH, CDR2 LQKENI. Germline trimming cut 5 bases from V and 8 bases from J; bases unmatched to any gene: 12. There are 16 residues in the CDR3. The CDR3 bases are TGTGCCAGCTCAGCGACTCCGGGACAGGGGGCGTTCGGCTACACCTTC. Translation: CASSATPGQGAFGYTF.

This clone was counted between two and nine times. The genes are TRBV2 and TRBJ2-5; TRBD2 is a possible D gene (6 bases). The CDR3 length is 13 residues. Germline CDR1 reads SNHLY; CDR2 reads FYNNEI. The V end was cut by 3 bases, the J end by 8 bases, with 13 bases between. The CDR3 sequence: CASSEEGETTQYF. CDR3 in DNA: TGTGCCAGCAGTGAGGAGGGTGAGACAACCCAGTACTTC.

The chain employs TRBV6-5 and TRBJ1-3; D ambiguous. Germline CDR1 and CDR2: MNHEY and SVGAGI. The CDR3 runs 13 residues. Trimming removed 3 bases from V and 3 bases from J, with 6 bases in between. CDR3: CASSYGGGNTIYF. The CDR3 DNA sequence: TGTGCCAGCAGTTATGGAGGTGGAAACACCATATATTTT.

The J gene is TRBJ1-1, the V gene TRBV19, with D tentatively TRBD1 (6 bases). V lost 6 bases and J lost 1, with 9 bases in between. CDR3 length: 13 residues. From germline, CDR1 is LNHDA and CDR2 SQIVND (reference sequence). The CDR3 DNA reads TGTGCCAGTAGATGGACAGAGAACACTGAAGCTTTCTTT. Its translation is CASRWTENTEAFF.

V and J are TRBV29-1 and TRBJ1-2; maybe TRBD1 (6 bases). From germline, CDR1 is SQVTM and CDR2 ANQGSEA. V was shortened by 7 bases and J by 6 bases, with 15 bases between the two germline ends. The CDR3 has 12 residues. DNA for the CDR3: TGCAGCGCCGCACAGGGAGAGGATGGCTACACCTTC. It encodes CSAAQGEDGYTF.

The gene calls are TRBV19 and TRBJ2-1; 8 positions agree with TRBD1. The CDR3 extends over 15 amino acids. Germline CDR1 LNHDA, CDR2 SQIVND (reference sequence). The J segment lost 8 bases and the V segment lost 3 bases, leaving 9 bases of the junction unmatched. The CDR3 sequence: CASSIGTGRGDEQFF. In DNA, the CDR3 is TGTGCCAGTAGTATCGGGACAGGCCGCGGGGATGAGCAGTTCTTC.

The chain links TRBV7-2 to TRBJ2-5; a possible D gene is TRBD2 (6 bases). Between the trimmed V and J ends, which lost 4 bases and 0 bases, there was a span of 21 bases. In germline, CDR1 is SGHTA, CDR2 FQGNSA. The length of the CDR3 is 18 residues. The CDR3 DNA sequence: TGTGCCAGCAGCTCGCGGGGTTTCGGGGGACCGTACCAAGAGACCCAGTACTTC. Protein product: CASSSRGFGGPYQETQYF.